The rows below give T cell receptor beta chains drawn from one sample of a study of blood T cell repertoires in COVID-19. The assay was immunoSEQ multiplex PCR, and TCRdb's table has in-frame clones only and misses some. The sample carries some 58,000 clones, 75% to 90% recorded once. The sample was peripheral blood. The origin of the receptors is a human donor in a cohort sampled during active COVID-19. Both conserved end residues are part of each CDR3. The order of the fields is clone size, V gene, J gene, CDR3 length, D gene, CDR3 protein, CDR3 DNA. D genes are given only for firm matches. The size entry is marked missing in some rows and otherwise reads once, few, many or a size class.

clone_size: -
v_call: TRBV6-1
j_call: TRBJ1-2
cdr3_length: 15
d_call: TRBD1
cdr3_aa: CASSEAWGQGFGYTF
cdr3_nt: TGTGCCAGCAGTGAAGCCTGGGGACAGGGGTTTGGCTACACCTTC

clone_size: -
v_call: TRBV7-9
j_call: TRBJ2-3
cdr3_length: 11
d_call: -
cdr3_aa: CASSYTYTQYF
cdr3_nt: TGTGCCAGCAGCTACACATATACGCAGTATTTT

clone_size: -
v_call: TRBV30
j_call: TRBJ1-2
cdr3_length: 13
d_call: -
cdr3_aa: CAWFPQSIYGYTF
cdr3_nt: TGTGCCTGGTTCCCACAGAGTATTTATGGCTACACCTTC

clone_size: once
v_call: TRBV6-5
j_call: TRBJ1-4
cdr3_length: 15
d_call: -
cdr3_aa: CASSPEETPNEKLFF
cdr3_nt: TGTGCCAGCAGCCCAGAGGAGACCCCTAATGAAAAACTGTTTTTT

clone_size: -
v_call: TRBV15
j_call: TRBJ2-7
cdr3_length: 13
d_call: -
cdr3_aa: CATSSVLGYEQYF
cdr3_nt: TGTGCCACCAGCAGCGTACTAGGCTACGAGCAGTACTTC

clone_size: -
v_call: TRBV7-2
j_call: TRBJ1-1
cdr3_length: 15
d_call: -
cdr3_aa: CASSGRGRGDTEAFF
cdr3_nt: TGTGCCAGCAGCGGAAGAGGGCGGGGGGACACTGAAGCTTTCTTT

clone_size: once
v_call: TRBV19
j_call: TRBJ2-7
cdr3_length: 13
d_call: -
cdr3_aa: CASSISGTYEQYF
cdr3_nt: TGTGCCAGTAGTATATCAGGTACCTACGAGCAGTACTTC

clone_size: -
v_call: TRBV4-2
j_call: TRBJ2-5
cdr3_length: 14
d_call: -
cdr3_aa: CASSQRENQETQYF
cdr3_nt: TGTGCCAGCAGCCAACGGGAGAACCAAGAGACCCAGTACTTC

clone_size: -
v_call: TRBV6-5
j_call: TRBJ2-5
cdr3_length: 13
d_call: -
cdr3_aa: CASSPTNQETQYF
cdr3_nt: TGTGCCAGCAGTCCGACTAATCAAGAGACCCAGTACTTC

clone_size: -
v_call: TRBV18
j_call: TRBJ1-2
cdr3_length: 13
d_call: -
cdr3_aa: CASSPAAEDGYTF
cdr3_nt: TGTGCCAGCTCACCTGCCGCGGAGGACGGCTACACCTTC

clone_size: -
v_call: TRBV29-1
j_call: TRBJ2-7
cdr3_length: 12
d_call: -
cdr3_aa: CSGYRVAGEQYF
cdr3_nt: TGCAGCGGATACAGGGTGGCGGGCGAGCAGTACTTC

clone_size: -
v_call: TRBV5-6
j_call: TRBJ1-3
cdr3_length: 17
d_call: TRBD1
cdr3_aa: CASSFLGQLNSGNTIYF
cdr3_nt: TGTGCCAGCAGCTTTCTGGGACAGCTAAACTCTGGAAACACCATATATTTT

clone_size: -
v_call: TRBV7-9
j_call: TRBJ2-7
cdr3_length: 12
d_call: -
cdr3_aa: CASSLVGSEQYF
cdr3_nt: TGTGCCAGCAGCTTAGTAGGGAGCGAGCAGTACTTC

clone_size: -
v_call: TRBV21-1
j_call: TRBJ2-5
cdr3_length: 15
d_call: -
cdr3_aa: CASSKGRGGQETQYF
cdr3_nt: TGTGCCAGCAGCAAAGGGAGGGGGGGCCAAGAGACCCAGTACTTC

clone_size: -
v_call: TRBV11-2
j_call: TRBJ2-5
cdr3_length: 17
d_call: TRBD2
cdr3_aa: CASSLERASGRAETQYF
cdr3_nt: TGTGCCAGCAGCTTAGAGCGAGCGAGCGGGAGAGCTGAGACCCAGTACTTC

clone_size: -
v_call: TRBV6-5
j_call: TRBJ1-5
cdr3_length: 14
d_call: -
cdr3_aa: CASSYGGVGQPQHF
cdr3_nt: TGTGCCAGCAGTTACGGGGGGGTCGGCCAGCCCCAGCATTTT

clone_size: -
v_call: TRBV2
j_call: TRBJ1-6
cdr3_length: 13
d_call: -
cdr3_aa: CASRTETNSPLHF
cdr3_nt: TGTGCCAGCCGGACAGAGACAAATTCACCCCTCCACTTT

clone_size: -
v_call: TRBV5-1
j_call: TRBJ1-1
cdr3_length: 16
d_call: -
cdr3_aa: CASSLGPVGVQAEAFF
cdr3_nt: TGCGCCAGCAGCTTGGGGCCCGTAGGGGTACAGGCTGAAGCTTTCTTT

clone_size: few
v_call: TRBV6-6
j_call: TRBJ1-5
cdr3_length: 16
d_call: -
cdr3_aa: CASSYSGHSNHQPQHF
cdr3_nt: TGTGCCAGCAGTTACTCGGGACATTCCAATCATCAGCCCCAGCATTTT

clone_size: -
v_call: TRBV4-3
j_call: TRBJ1-1
cdr3_length: 14
d_call: TRBD1
cdr3_aa: CASSAGTENTEAFF
cdr3_nt: TGCGCCAGCAGCGCGGGGACAGAGAACACTGAAGCTTTCTTT

clone_size: -
v_call: TRBV10-2
j_call: TRBJ1-5
cdr3_length: 13
d_call: -
cdr3_aa: CASSDGGAQPQHF
cdr3_nt: TGCGCCAGCAGTGACGGCGGGGCTCAGCCCCAGCATTTT

clone_size: -
v_call: TRBV5-1
j_call: TRBJ2-3
cdr3_length: 14
d_call: -
cdr3_aa: CASSLPQGTDTQYF
cdr3_nt: TGCGCCAGCAGCTTACCACAGGGAACAGATACGCAGTATTTT